This TCR beta chain was captured by sequencing in a study of spatial heterogeneity in lung cancer. This clonotype was counted between two and nine times. Germline V gene data show CDR1 as SGHRS and CDR2 as YFSETQ. The length of the CDR3 is 14 residues. J was trimmed by 1 base and V by 4 bases; bases with no gene match: 2. Documented time point: sample taken at primary tumor resection. Frozen PBMC, nontumor lung or tumor provided whole RNA, which was sequenced unsorted. TCR cDNA molecules were tagged individually, and each one carried a unique molecular identifier. One entry per CDR3 protein, called by TCRdb with MiXCR from the 5' RACE reads. The data show around 60,000 distinct CDR3 sequences, 7.5% to 8.5% seen once.

V usage is TRBV5-1 and J usage is TRBJ2-3, with 8 bases matching TRBD2. The source was PBMCs, collected at surgery. This clonotype was sampled from a female donor with early-stage non-small cell lung cancer. The CDR3 reads CASSPGGGTDTQYF. The DNA of the CDR3 is TGCGCCAGCAGCCCGGGGGGGGGCACAGATACGCAGTATTTT.